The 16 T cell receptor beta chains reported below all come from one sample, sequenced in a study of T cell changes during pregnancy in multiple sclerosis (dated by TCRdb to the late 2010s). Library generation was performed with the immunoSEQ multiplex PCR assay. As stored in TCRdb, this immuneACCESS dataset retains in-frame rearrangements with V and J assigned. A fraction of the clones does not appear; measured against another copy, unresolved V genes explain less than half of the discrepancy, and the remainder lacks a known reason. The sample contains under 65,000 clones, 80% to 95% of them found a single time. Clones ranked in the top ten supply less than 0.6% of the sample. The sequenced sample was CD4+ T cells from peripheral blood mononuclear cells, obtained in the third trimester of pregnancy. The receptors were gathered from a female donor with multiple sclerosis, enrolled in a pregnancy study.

CDR3 bases: TGTGCCAGCAGTGACCCGGGACAGATGAACACCGGGGAGCTGTTTTTT. Translation gives CASSDPGQMNTGELFF. This chain connects TRBV25-1 to TRBJ2-2; 7 nucleotides line up with TRBD1. CDR1 and CDR2 from the germline V gene are MGHDK and SYGVNS. The J segment lost 1 base and the V segment lost 3 bases, leaving 5 bases of the junction unmatched. The CDR3 contains 16 residues. Filled out from reference TRBV25-1 and TRBJ2-2, the complete variable domain reads EADIYQTPRYLVIGTGKKITLECSQTMGHDKMYWYQQDPGMELHLIHYSYGVNSTEKGDLSSESTVSRIRTEHFPLTLESARPSHTSQYLCASSDPGQMNTGELFFGEGSRLTVL.

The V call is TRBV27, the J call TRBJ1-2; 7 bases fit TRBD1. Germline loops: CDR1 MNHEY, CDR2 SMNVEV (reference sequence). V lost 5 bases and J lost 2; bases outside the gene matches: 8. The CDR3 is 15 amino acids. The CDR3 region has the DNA TGTGCCAGCAGTAGATCGGACAGGTTAAACTATGGCTACACCTTC. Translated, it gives CASSRSDRLNYGYTF.

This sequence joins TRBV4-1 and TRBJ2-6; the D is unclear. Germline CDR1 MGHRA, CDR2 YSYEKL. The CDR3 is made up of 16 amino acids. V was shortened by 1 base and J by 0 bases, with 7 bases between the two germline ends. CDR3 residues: CASSQGPSSGANVLTF. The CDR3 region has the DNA TGCGCCAGCAGCCAAGGGCCAAGCTCTGGGGCCAACGTCCTGACTTTC.

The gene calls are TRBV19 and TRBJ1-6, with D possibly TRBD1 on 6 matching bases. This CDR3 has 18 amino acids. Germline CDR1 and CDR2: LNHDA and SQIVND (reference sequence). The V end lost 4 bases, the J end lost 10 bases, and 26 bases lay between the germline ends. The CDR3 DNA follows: TGTGCCAGTAGTACAACCTCCCACGTTCAGGGGAATGGATCACCCCTCCACTTT. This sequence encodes CASSTTSHVQGNGSPLHF.

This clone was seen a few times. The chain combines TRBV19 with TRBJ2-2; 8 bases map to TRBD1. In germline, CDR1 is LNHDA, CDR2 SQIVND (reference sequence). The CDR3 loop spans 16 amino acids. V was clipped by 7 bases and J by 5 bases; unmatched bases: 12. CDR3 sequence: CASTTQGAGFTGELFF. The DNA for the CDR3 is TGTGCCAGTACCACCCAGGGGGCAGGGTTTACCGGGGAGCTGTTTTTT.

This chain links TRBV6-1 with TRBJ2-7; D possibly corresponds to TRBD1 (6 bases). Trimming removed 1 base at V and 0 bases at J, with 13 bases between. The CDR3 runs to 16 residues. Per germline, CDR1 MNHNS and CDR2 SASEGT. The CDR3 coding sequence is TGTGCCAGCAGTGAAGATAGGACAGCGATCTCCTACGAGCAGTACTTC. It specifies CASSEDRTAISYEQYF.

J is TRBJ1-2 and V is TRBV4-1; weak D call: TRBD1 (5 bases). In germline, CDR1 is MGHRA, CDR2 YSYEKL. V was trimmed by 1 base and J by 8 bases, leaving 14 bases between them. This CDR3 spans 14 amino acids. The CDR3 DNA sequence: TGCGCCAGCAGCCAAGTAATTCGCTCAGGGGGCTACACCTTC. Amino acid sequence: CASSQVIRSGGYTF.

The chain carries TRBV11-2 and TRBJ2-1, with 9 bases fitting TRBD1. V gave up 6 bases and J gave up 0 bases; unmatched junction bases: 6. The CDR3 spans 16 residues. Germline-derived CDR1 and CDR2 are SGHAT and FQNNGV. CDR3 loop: CASSLGQGSSYNEQFF. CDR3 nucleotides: TGTGCCAGCAGTCTCGGACAGGGGAGCTCCTACAATGAGCAGTTCTTC.

The CDR3: CASSLGVDRTVTGELFF. The CDR3 region has the DNA TGTGCCAGCAGCTTGGGGGTGGACAGAACAGTAACCGGGGAGCTGTTTTTT. This chain connects TRBV5-6 to TRBJ2-2; tentative D call: TRBD1 (6 bases). Trimming took off 0 bases at V and 5 bases at J, with 17 bases between the two ends. This CDR3 is built from 17 residues. Germline CDR1 and CDR2: SGHDT and YYEEEE.

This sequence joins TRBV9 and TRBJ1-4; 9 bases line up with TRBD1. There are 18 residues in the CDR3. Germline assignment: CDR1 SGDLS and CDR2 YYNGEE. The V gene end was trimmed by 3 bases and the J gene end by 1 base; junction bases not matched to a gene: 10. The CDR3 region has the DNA TGTGCCAGCAGCGGCCGGACAGGGGTCCGTGGAACTAATGAAAAACTGTTTTTT. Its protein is CASSGRTGVRGTNEKLFF.

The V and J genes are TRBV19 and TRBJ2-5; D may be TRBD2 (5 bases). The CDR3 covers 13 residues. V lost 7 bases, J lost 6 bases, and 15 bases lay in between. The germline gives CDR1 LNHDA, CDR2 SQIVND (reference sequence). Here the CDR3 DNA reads TGTGCCAGTAAAACGGGATCCGGGAAGACCCAGTACTTC. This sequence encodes CASKTGSGKTQYF.

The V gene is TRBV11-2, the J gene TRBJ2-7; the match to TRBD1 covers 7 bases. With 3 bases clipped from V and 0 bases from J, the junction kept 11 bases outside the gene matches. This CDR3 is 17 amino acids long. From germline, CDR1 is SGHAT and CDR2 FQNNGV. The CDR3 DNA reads TGTGCCAGCAGCTTGGGGATGGTCCGGGACAGCTCCTACGAGCAGTACTTC. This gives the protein CASSLGMVRDSSYEQYF.

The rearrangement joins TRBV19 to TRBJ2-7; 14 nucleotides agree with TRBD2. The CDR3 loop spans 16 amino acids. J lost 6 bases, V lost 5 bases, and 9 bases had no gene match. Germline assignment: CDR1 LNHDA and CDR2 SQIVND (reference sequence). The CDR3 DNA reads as TGTGCCAGTAGTCCTCGGACTAGCGGGGGGCCTCCCGAGCAGTACTTC. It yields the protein CASSPRTSGGPPEQYF.

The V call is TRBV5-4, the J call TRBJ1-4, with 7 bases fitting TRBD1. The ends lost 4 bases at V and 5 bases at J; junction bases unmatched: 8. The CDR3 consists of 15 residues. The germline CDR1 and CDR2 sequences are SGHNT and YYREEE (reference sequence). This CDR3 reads CASSRQGLTNEKLFF. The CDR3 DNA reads TGTGCCAGCAGCCGACAGGGCCTTACCAATGAAAAACTGTTTTTT.

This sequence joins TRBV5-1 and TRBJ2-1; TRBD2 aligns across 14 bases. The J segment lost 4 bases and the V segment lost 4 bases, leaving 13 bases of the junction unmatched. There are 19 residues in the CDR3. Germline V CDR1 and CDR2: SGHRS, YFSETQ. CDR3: CASSTAGGTSGGLYNEQFF. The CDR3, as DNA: TGCGCCAGCAGCACCGCCGGGGGGACTAGCGGGGGACTGTACAATGAGCAGTTCTTC.

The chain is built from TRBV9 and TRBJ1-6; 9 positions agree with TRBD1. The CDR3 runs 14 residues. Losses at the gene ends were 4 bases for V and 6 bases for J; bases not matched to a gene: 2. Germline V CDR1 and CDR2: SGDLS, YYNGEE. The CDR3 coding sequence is TGTGCCAGCAGCTCGACAGGGGGTAATTCACCCCTCCACTTT. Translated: CASSSTGGNSPLHF.